This T cell receptor beta chain appears in the sequencing data of a study of human T cells and chemical hapten exposure. Across the study: Patch tests put 0.01% DPC on the upper back, and the results were checked at 6 days.

Regarding time point: patch test 1, 2 weeks after DPC sensitization. As for treatment: therapeutic diphenylcyclopropenone sensitization with weekly scalp DPC. Trimming pared 3 bases from V and 4 bases from J, leaving 12 bases between. This CDR3 is 14 amino acids long. CDR1 and CDR2 (germline): SGHAT, FQDESV (reference sequence). Original processing notes: A typical sample had approximately 93,000 TCRs, with about 23,224 to 700,000 overall. TCRdb re-called the RACE reads with MiXCR, one entry per CDR3 protein. The V and J calls here are based on TCRdb, not the publication. The sample consists of about 340,000 distinct CDR3 sequences, around 7% of them appearing once. A note on this clonotype: Antigen unknown.

Findings and caveats of the study: Donor immune responses may differ from healthy people's, since all donors had alopecia. DPC sensitization left the count of TCRs above 1 in 1000 unchanged.

The clonotype comes from a woman aged 18-30 years with alopecia areata. Some clones in this sample may be carry-over from other donors' samples. The J gene is TRBJ1-1, the V gene TRBV11-1; D unresolved. The sample in question was whole blood, obtained in connection with sensitization to the hapten diphenylcyclopropenone (DPC). The DNA of the CDR3 is TGTGCCAGCAGCTTGCGCGTGAGAAGCACTGAAGCTTTCTTT. It is translated as CASSLRVRSTEAFF.